These 23 T cell receptor beta chains came from one sample sequenced in a study of T cells in Graves' hyperthyroidism and ophthalmopathy. From RNA transcripts, TCR beta CDR3 regions were amplified. HTBI primers were the set used in a first-round RT-PCR of the TCR CDR3. From the multiplex PCR reads, TCRdb called clonotypes with MiXCR, one entry per CDR3 protein. Of hundreds of thousands of distinct CDR3 sequences listed, under 25% were seen once; the top ten hold 34%. The material sequenced was blood. Receptor source: a man younger than 45 with Graves' ophthalmopathy.

This clonotype was seen at least ten times. The rearrangement uses TRBV18 and TRBJ2-7; 7 bases are shared with TRBD1. From germline, CDR1 is KGHSH and CDR2 LQKENI. V gave up 3 bases and J gave up 5 bases; unmatched junction bases: 7. This CDR3 has 14 amino acids. The CDR3 reads CASSPTGYGHEQYF. The DNA for the CDR3 is TGTGCCAGCTCACCGACAGGGTACGGCCACGAGCAGTACTTC.

This clonotype was detected only a few times. The chain combines TRBV7-2 with TRBJ1-3; D is unresolved. The V end lost 4 bases, the J end lost 1 base, and 8 bases lay between the germline ends. CDR3 length equals 14 residues. Per germline, CDR1 SGHTA and CDR2 FQGNSA. In DNA form, the CDR3 reads TGTGCCAGCAGCTCGTACATATCTGGAAACACCATATATTTT. Protein: CASSSYISGNTIYF.

The chain has TRBV9 and TRBJ2-1, with 8 nucleotides matching TRBD2. The CDR3 has 14 amino acids. CDR1 and CDR2 from the germline V gene are SGDLS and YYNGEE. After removal of 2 bases from V and 9 bases from J, the junction contained 7 bases not matched to a gene. The CDR3 loop is CASSVSGSVGEQFF. As DNA, the CDR3 is TGTGCCAGCAGCGTGAGCGGGAGCGTCGGTGAGCAGTTCTTC.

This clonotype was counted ten times or more. The V gene is TRBV11-2, the J gene TRBJ2-1; 14 bases fit TRBD2. Germline CDR1 and CDR2: SGHAT and FQNNGV. The CDR3 covers 17 residues. V gave up 4 bases and J gave up 5 bases; unmatched junction bases: 7. CDR3: CASSSYLGLAGDNEQFF. In DNA, the CDR3 is TGTGCCAGCAGCTCCTACCTGGGACTAGCGGGGGACAATGAGCAGTTCTTC. Drawing the rest from reference TRBV11-2 and TRBJ2-1, the complete variable domain is EAGVAQSPRYKIIEKRQSVAFWCNPISGHATLYWYQQILGQGPKLLIQFQNNGVVDDSQLPKDRFSAERLKGVDSTLKIQPAKLEDSAVYLCASSSYLGLAGDNEQFFGPGTRLTVL.

As for this clonotype: Just one base apart from a much larger clone, this may be a read error. The rearrangement joins TRBV6-1 to TRBJ1-1; D is ambiguous. Germline CDR1 is MNHNS and CDR2 is SASEGT. The length of the CDR3 is 14 residues. Trimming took off 6 bases at V and 1 base at J, with 12 bases between the two ends. CDR3 in DNA: TGTGCCAGCAGCGTTATACGGAGGAACACTGAAGCTTTCTTT. Translation: CASSVIRRNTEAFF.

The J gene is TRBJ2-5, the V gene TRBV7-9, with a weak D call TRBD1 (5 bases). This CDR3 has 15 residues. CDR1 and CDR2 (germline): SEHNR, FQNEAQ (reference sequence). Trimming took 4 bases from V and 3 from J, leaving 15 bases between them. This chain's CDR3 is CASSSAGHSKETQYF. The DNA for the CDR3 is TGTGCCAGCAGCTCCGCAGGGCACTCGAAAGAGACCCAGTACTTC.

In its sample, this clonotype was seen a few times. The chain carries TRBV5-5 and TRBJ1-5, with 8 nucleotides matching TRBD1. CDR1 is SGHKS and CDR2 is YYEKEE in the germline V gene (reference sequence). Germline trimming cut 0 bases from V and 5 bases from J; bases unmatched to any gene: 4. This CDR3 spans 15 amino acids. CDR3 nucleotides: TGTGCCAGCAGCTTGGCCGGGACAGGCCATCAGCCCCAGCATTTT. Translating it yields CASSLAGTGHQPQHF.

This clonotype was recorded many times. The chain recombines TRBV7-9 with TRBJ2-1, with TRBD2 matching over 13 bases. After removal of 5 bases from V and 10 bases from J, the junction contained 2 bases not matched to a gene. Germline loops: CDR1 SEHNR, CDR2 FQNEAQ (reference sequence). The CDR3 runs to 13 residues. The CDR3, as DNA: TGTGCCAGCAGCCAGGGACTAGCGGGGGAGCAGTTCTTC. Encoded protein: CASSQGLAGEQFF. The full variable domain, its missing parts supplied by reference TRBV7-9 and TRBJ2-1, is DTGVSQNPRHKITKRGQNVTFRCDPISEHNRLYWYRQTLGQGPEFLTYFQNEAQLEKSRLLSDRFSAERPKGSFSTLEIQRTEQGDSAMYLCASSQGLAGEQFFGPGTRLTVL.

The sample holds many counts of this clonotype. The chain joins TRBV20-1 to TRBJ1-1, with D possibly TRBD1 on 6 matching bases. The V and J ends lost 0 bases and 1 base respectively, with 12 bases between them. This CDR3 has 15 amino acids. Germline CDR1 and CDR2: DFQATT and SNEGSKA (reference sequence). This chain's CDR3 is CSARDGQTSNTEAFF. DNA for the CDR3: TGCAGTGCTAGAGACGGACAGACCTCGAACACTGAAGCTTTCTTT.

There are many counts of this clonotype. The chain uses TRBV30 and TRBJ1-3, with TRBD1 matching 9 bases. The CDR3 totals 15 residues. Trimming at V came to 0 bases and at J to 8 bases, leaving 8 bases not matched to a gene. The germline V gene has CDR1 GTSNPN and CDR2 SVGIG (reference sequence). The CDR3 protein is CAWSVGTGSMDTIYF. The CDR3 nucleotides read TGTGCCTGGAGTGTCGGGACAGGGTCGATGGACACCATATATTTT.

This clonotype has only a few counts. The V gene is TRBV11-2, the J gene TRBJ2-1; TRBD2 is a possible D gene (7 bases). CDR1 is SGHAT and CDR2 is FQNNGV in the germline V gene. CDR3 size: 16 residues. Trimming stripped 1 base from V and 2 bases from J, with 12 bases between. CDR3: CASSLVSGGAYNEQFF. The DNA of the CDR3 is TGTGCCAGCAGCTTAGTATCGGGGGGCGCCTACAATGAGCAGTTCTTC.

V is TRBV4-3 and J is TRBJ1-1; unclear D gene. Trimming took off 2 bases at V and 7 bases at J, with 14 bases between the two ends. This CDR3 region has 14 residues. The V gene's germline CDR1 is LGHNA and CDR2 YSLEER. In nucleotides, the CDR3 is TGCGCCAGCAGCCAAATTGGCCGTAGTTTTGAAGCTTTCTTT. As protein: CASSQIGRSFEAFF.

This clonotype was detected many times. This chain links TRBV15 with TRBJ1-1, with 10 nucleotides matching TRBD1. Germline values: CDR1 LNHNV, CDR2 YYDKDF (reference sequence). Losses at the gene ends were 6 bases for V and 12 bases for J; bases not matched to a gene: 10. The CDR3 is 13 residues long. DNA of the CDR3: TGTGCCACCAGTCTTGACAGGGGGCGCGGCCCTTTCTTT. Translated: CATSLDRGRGPFF. The whole variable domain, remainder taken from reference TRBV15 and TRBJ1-1, is DAMVIQNPRYQVTQFGKPVTLSCSQTLNHNVMYWYQQKSSQAPKLLFHYYDKDFNNEADTPDNFQSRRPNTSFCFLDIRSPGLGDTAMYLCATSLDRGRGPFFGQGTRLTVV.

This clonotype was seen a handful of times. This chain joins TRBV3-1 and TRBJ2-3; tentative D call: TRBD2 (5 bases). V lost 2 bases and J lost 4, with 16 bases in between. The CDR3 has 16 residues. Germline V gene sequence: CDR1 LGHDT, CDR2 YNNKEL (reference sequence). The chain's CDR3 is CASSQRLRESADTQYF. DNA for the CDR3: TGTGCCAGCAGCCAACGCCTTAGGGAGTCAGCAGATACGCAGTATTTT.

This chain connects TRBV13 to TRBJ1-3; possible D gene TRBD1, 5 bases. In germline, CDR1 is PRHDT, CDR2 FYEKMQ (reference sequence). The CDR3 is 15 residues long. With 1 base removed from V and 0 bases from J, the gap between germline ends came to 7 bases. CDR3 coding DNA: TGTGCCAGCAGCTTAGCAGGGTCCTCTGGAAACACCATATATTTT. Translated, it gives CASSLAGSSGNTIYF.

The chain uses TRBV7-6 and TRBJ1-6; no clear D gene. This CDR3 has 13 amino acids. Deletions cut 4 bases from V and 8 bases from J, with 9 bases between. The germline V gene has CDR1 SGHVS and CDR2 FNYEAQ. As DNA, the CDR3 is TGTGCCAGCAGCTCCGCAGGTTATTCACCCCTCCACTTT. Translated, it gives CASSSAGYSPLHF.

The chain recombines TRBV3-1 with TRBJ2-2; D remains unclear. The ends were cut back, 4 bases at V and 6 bases at J, with 21 bases in the middle. The germline gives CDR1 LGHDT, CDR2 YNNKEL (reference sequence). The CDR3 sequence is 17 residues long. As DNA, the CDR3 is TGTGCCAGCAGCCCCCCCCGGTGGGGTTCCCTCCCCGGGGAGCTGTTTTTT. Encoded protein: CASSPPRWGSLPGELFF.

This clonotype was counted between two and nine times. V gene TRBV7-2 combines with J gene TRBJ2-5, with 10 nucleotides matching TRBD1. Per the germline V gene, CDR1 is SGHTA and CDR2 is FQGNSA. The V and J ends lost 1 base and 1 base, in that order; junction bases with no gene match: 3. This CDR3 region has 16 residues. This CDR3 reads CASSLGRTGGQETQYF. DNA for the CDR3: TGTGCCAGCAGCTTAGGACGGACAGGGGGCCAAGAGACCCAGTACTTC.

The chain has TRBV6-2 or TRBV6-3 and TRBJ2-7; TRBD2 is a possible D gene (6 bases). CDR3 length: 16 residues. V was cut by 2 bases and J by 2 bases, with 16 bases left in between. CDR1 is MNHEY and CDR2 is SVGEGT in the germline V gene. The CDR3 sequence is CASSYDQEGQTYEQYF. CDR3 sequence (DNA): TGTGCCAGCAGTTACGATCAGGAGGGTCAAACCTACGAGCAGTACTTC.

Many counts were recorded for this clonotype. The chain employs TRBV3-1 and TRBJ2-3; possible D gene TRBD1, 5 bases. The CDR3 is made up of 14 amino acids. Germline CDR1 and CDR2: LGHDT and YNNKEL (reference sequence). The ends were cut back, 4 bases at V and 2 bases at J, with 10 bases in the middle. CDR3 residues: CASSLQQDTDTQYF. The CDR3 DNA follows: TGTGCCAGCAGCCTCCAACAGGACACAGATACGCAGTATTTT.

The V call is TRBV10-3, the J call TRBJ2-7, with 8 bases matching TRBD1. The CDR3 has 14 amino acids. The J segment lost 4 bases and the V segment lost 0 bases, leaving 2 bases of the junction unmatched. Germline V CDR1 and CDR2: ENHRY, SYGVKD. The CDR3: CAISESNRGYEQYF. The DNA for the CDR3 is TGTGCCATCAGTGAGTCCAACAGGGGGTACGAGCAGTACTTC.

The chain recombines TRBV25-1 with TRBJ1-2; 8 positions agree with TRBD1. The V and J ends lost 6 bases and 1 base, in that order; junction bases with no gene match: 7. This CDR3 has 15 amino acids. CDR1 and CDR2 (germline): MGHDK, SYGVNS. DNA of the CDR3: TGTGCCAGCAGGGAGACAGGGGAACTTAACTATGGCTACACCTTC. Translation gives CASRETGELNYGYTF.

This clonotype turned up a few times. CDR3 region: CASSLGGRSGETQYF. The CDR3 DNA reads as TGCGCCAGCAGCTTGGGGGGGCGTTCGGGAGAGACCCAGTACTTC. V and J are TRBV5-1 and TRBJ2-5; weak D call: TRBD1 (6 bases). The germline gives CDR1 SGHRS, CDR2 YFSETQ. The CDR3 spans 15 residues. The germline V and J ends were trimmed by 0 bases and 4 bases, with 13 bases remaining between them.